This paragraph covers one T cell receptor beta chain sequence. Its antigen is not identified. Time point here: patch test 3, about 24 weeks after DPC sensitization. The treatment was: therapeutic diphenylcyclopropenone sensitization with weekly scalp DPC. Prior to application of each patch test, blood was drawn. With 7 bases clipped from V and 3 bases from J, the junction kept 3 bases outside the gene matches. Germline V CDR1 and CDR2: ENHRY, SYGVKD. This CDR3 spans 14 amino acids. These data originate in a study of human T cells and chemical hapten exposure. Study-wide context: The study lasted roughly 26 weeks, and patients were dosed weekly with diphenylcyclopropenone on the scalp throughout. Patients, chiefly female, had alopecia areata, totalis or universalis. Points from the study as a whole: No change in TCRs above 1 in 1000 frequency was produced by DPC sensitization.

TCRdb re-derived calls from the RACE reads in MiXCR, one entry per CDR3 protein. Counted here are about 97,000 distinct CDR3 sequences, roughly 27% occurring once; the ten biggest clones make up approximately 10%. This TCR was recovered from a man aged 35 to 55 with alopecia areata. Some clones in this sample may be carry-over from other donors' samples. Specimen: whole blood, collected in connection with sensitization to the hapten diphenylcyclopropenone (DPC). The chain has TRBV10-3 and TRBJ2-1, with TRBD1 matching 10 bases. In DNA, the CDR3 is TGTGCCATCAAAAGGGACAGGGGCTACAATGAGCAGTTCTTC. Translation: CAIKRDRGYNEQFF.